This paragraph reports one T cell receptor (beta chain). What it recognizes is unknown. The source material, RNA transcripts, was used to amplify TCR beta CDR3 regions. The TCR CDR3 first-round RT-PCR relied on the HTBI primer set. TCRdb used MiXCR to reprocess the multiplex PCR reads, holding one entry per CDR3 protein. The repertoire holds hundreds of thousands of distinct CDR3 sequences, over 40% seen once, with under 8% in the top ten. In germline, CDR1 is SEHNR, CDR2 FQNEAQ (reference sequence). The CDR3 is 15 residues long. V lost 5 bases and J lost 3, with 16 bases in between. The data were taken from a study of T cells in Graves' hyperthyroidism and ophthalmopathy. General study findings and limits: Researchers found most expanded thyroid clonotypes above 0.001 in blood as well.

Exclusions: uncontrolled infection, other autoimmune disease, pregnancy, lactation. This rearrangement joins TRBV7-9 to TRBJ2-5; no firm D call. The TCR comes from an adult man with Graves' disease, either hyperthyroidism or ophthalmopathy (not recorded which). Material for sequencing was peripheral blood or thyroid tissue (not recorded which). The CDR3 spells CASSRLTTRKETQYF. CDR3 in DNA: TGTGCCAGCAGCAGACTTACTACCCGAAAAGAGACCCAGTACTTC.